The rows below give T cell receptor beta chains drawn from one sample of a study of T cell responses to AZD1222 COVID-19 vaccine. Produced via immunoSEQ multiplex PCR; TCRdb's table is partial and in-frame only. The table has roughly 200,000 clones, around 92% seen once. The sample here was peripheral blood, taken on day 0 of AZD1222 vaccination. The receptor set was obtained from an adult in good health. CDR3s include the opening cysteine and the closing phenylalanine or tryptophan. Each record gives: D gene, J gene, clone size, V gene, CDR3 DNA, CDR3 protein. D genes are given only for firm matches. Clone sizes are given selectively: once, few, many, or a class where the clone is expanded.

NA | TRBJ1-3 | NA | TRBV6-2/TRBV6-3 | TGTGCCAGCAGTTACTCGATGCGAAACACCATATATTTT | CASSYSMRNTIYF
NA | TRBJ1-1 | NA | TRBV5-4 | TGTGCCAGCAGCTTGGGGCTGATGAACACTGAAGCTTTCTTT | CASSLGLMNTEAFF
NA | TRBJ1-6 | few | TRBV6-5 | TGTGCCAGCAGTTACTCGCCCGTAAAGGTGCCCCTCCACTTT | CASSYSPVKVPLHF
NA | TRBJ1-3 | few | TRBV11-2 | TGTGCCAGCAGATTTCAGGGGGGAAACACCATATATTTT | CASRFQGGNTIYF
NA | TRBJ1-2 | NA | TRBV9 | TGTGCCAGCAGCGTAGATCGGGTTTTCTATGGCTACACCTTC | CASSVDRVFYGYTF
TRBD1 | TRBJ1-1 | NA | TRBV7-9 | TGTGCCAGCAGCTTAACAGGGGGCGCGGGGATGGTGACTGAAGCTTTCTTT | CASSLTGGAGMVTEAFF
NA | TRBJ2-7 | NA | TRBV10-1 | TGCGCCAGCAGTGAGTCGGGGGTCAAGCAGTACTTC | CASSESGVKQYF
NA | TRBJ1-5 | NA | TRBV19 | TGTGCCAGTATCCCGAGGGGGGCCATCAATCAGCCCCAGCATTTT | CASIPRGAINQPQHF
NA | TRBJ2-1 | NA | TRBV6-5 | TGTGCCAGCAGTTACGAGGGGGGCCCTCACAATGAGCAGTTCTTC | CASSYEGGPHNEQFF
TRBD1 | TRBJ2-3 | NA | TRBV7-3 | TGTGCCAGCAGCCCACAGGGGTACACAGATACGCAGTATTTT | CASSPQGYTDTQYF
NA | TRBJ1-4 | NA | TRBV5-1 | TGCGCCAGCAGCTTGGGGCGTGAAAAACTGTTTTTT | CASSLGREKLFF
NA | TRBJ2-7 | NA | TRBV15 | TGTGCCACCAGGGTTGGGGTAGGGGCGGCCTACGAGCAGTACTTC | CATRVGVGAAYEQYF
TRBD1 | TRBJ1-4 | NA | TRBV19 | TGTGCCAGTAGCCCCCCGTGGGGGACAGGGAATGAAAAACTGTTTTTT | CASSPPWGTGNEKLFF
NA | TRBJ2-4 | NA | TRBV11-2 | TGTGCCAGCAGCTTAATGGGTCCTAGGGGTAAAAACATTCAGTACTTC | CASSLMGPRGKNIQYF
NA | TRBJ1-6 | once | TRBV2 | TGTGCCGGCAGGAGAATGAGGAATAATTCACCCCTCCACTTT | CAGRRMRNNSPLHF
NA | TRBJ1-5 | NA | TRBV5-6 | TGTGCCAGCAGCTTGTTTCAGGGCTTCCAGCCCCAGCATTTT | CASSLFQGFQPQHF
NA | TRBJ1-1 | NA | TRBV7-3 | TGTGCCAGCAGCTTAACCGGTACACAGAACACTGAAGCTTTCTTT | CASSLTGTQNTEAFF
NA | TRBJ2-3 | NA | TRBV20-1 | TGCAGTGCTGGTGGACGGGGCACAGATACGCAGTATTTT | CSAGGRGTDTQYF
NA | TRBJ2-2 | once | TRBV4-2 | TGTGCCAGCAGCCAAGAGGGCCCGGGCACCGGGGAGCTGTTTTTT | CASSQEGPGTGELFF
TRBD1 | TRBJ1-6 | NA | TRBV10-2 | TGCGCCAGCATTTCGGGACAGGGCGTTTCACCCCTCCACTTT | CASISGQGVSPLHF
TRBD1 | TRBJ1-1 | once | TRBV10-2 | TGCGCCAGCAGTGAGTCCGGACAGGGGAGTTTTTTGAACACTGAAGCTTTCTTT | CASSESGQGSFLNTEAFF
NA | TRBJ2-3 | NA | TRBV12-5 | TGTGCTAGTGGTGCCTCGGGGCCTGGCACAGATACGCAGTATTTT | CASGASGPGTDTQYF